The source of this TCR beta chain is a study of technical replicates of blood from a few donors. This CDR3 has 13 amino acids. The germline CDR1 and CDR2 sequences are SGDLS and YYNGEE. Trimming left V 2 bases short and J 2 bases short, with 7 bases between. Data came from immunoSEQ multiplex PCR; TCRdb stores just in-frame clones and leaves some out. The profile covers approximately 66,000 clones, with around 87% appearing a single time and just over 4.5% taken by the ten largest. This TCR came from a human donor in good health. Some clones in this sample may be carry-over from other donors' samples. The V gene is TRBV9, the J gene TRBJ1-1; D is unclear. The specimen sequenced was PBMCs. CDR3 in amino acids: CASSVEVNTEAFF. The CDR3 bases are TGTGCCAGCAGCGTTGAGGTTAACACTGAAGCTTTCTTT.